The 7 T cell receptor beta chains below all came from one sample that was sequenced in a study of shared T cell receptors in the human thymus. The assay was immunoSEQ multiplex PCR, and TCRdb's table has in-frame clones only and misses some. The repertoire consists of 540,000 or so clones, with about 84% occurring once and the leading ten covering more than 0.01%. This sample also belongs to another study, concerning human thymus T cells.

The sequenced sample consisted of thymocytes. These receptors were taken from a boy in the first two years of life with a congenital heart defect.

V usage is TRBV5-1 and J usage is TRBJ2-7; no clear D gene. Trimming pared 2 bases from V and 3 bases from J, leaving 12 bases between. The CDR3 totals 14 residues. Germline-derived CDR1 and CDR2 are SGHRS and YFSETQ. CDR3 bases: TGCGCCAGCAGCTTACTTGGAACTAACTACGAGCAGTACTTC. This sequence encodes CASSLLGTNYEQYF. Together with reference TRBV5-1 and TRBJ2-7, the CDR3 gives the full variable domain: KAGVTQTPRYLIKTRGQQVTLSCSPISGHRSVSWYQQTPGQGLQFLFEYFSETQRNKGNFPGRFSGRQFSNSRSEMNVSTLELGDSALYLCASSLLGTNYEQYFGPGTRLTVT.

The CDR3 DNA sequence: TGCGCCAGCAGCTTTGTGCAGGGGATCCTCTACGAGCAGTACTTC. Translation: CASSFVQGILYEQYF. The chain combines TRBV5-1 with TRBJ2-7; tentative D call: TRBD1 (6 bases). The germline V gene has CDR1 SGHRS and CDR2 YFSETQ. V shed 2 bases and J shed 3 bases, with 15 bases lying between them. There are 15 residues in the CDR3.

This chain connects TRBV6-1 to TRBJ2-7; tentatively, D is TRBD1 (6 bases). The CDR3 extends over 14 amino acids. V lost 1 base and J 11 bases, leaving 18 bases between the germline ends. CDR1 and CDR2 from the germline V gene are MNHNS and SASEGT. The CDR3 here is CASSEGGTPSMEYF. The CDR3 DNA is TGTGCCAGCAGTGAAGGAGGGACACCCTCCATGGAGTACTTC.

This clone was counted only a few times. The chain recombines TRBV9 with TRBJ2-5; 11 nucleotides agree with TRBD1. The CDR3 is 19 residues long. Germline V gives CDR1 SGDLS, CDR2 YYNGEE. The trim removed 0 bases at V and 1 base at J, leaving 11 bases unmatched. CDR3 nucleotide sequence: TGTGCCAGCAGCGTAGCTGGGGACAGGGGGGTACAGGGCCAAGAGACCCAGTACTTC. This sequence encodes CASSVAGDRGVQGQETQYF.

CDR3 loop: CASRGRTDTQYF. CDR3 nucleotides: TGTGCCAGCAGGGGCCGCACAGATACGCAGTATTTT. V gene TRBV27 combines with J gene TRBJ2-3; D gene ambiguous. The CDR3 covers 12 residues. Deletions cut 6 bases from V and 1 base from J, with 5 bases between. Germline lookup yields CDR1 MNHEY and CDR2 SMNVEV (reference sequence).

This chain's CDR3 is CASSPPPVYNEQFF. CDR3 coding DNA: TGTGCCAGCAGCCCTCCCCCCGTCTACAATGAGCAGTTCTTC. The genes are TRBV2 and TRBJ2-1; D remains ambiguous. The CDR3 contains 14 residues. CDR1 is SNHLY and CDR2 is FYNNEI in the germline V gene. The ends were cut back, 6 bases at V and 3 bases at J, with 12 bases in the middle.

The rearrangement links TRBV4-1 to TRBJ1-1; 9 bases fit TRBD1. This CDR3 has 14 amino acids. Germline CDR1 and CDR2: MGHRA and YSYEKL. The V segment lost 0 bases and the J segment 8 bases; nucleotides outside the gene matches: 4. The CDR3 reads CASSQEGDRVEAFF. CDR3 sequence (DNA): TGCGCCAGCAGCCAAGAAGGGGACAGGGTCGAAGCTTTCTTT.